The source of this TCR beta chain is a study of type 1 and type 2 diabetes patients. In the study overall: Magnetic bead positive selection isolated CD4+ or CD8+ T cells from PBMCs.

Findings and caveats of the study: Type 2 diabetes patients had few highly-expanded CD4+ clones, median one.

Anyone with other autoimmune disease or infection in the prior four weeks was excluded. Germline V CDR1 and CDR2: LNHDA, SQIVND (reference sequence). CDR3 length: 13 amino acids. V was clipped by 8 bases and J by 8 bases; unmatched bases: 11. There are many counts of this clonotype. Its antigen is unidentified. Genomic DNA was the PCR template. The TCR beta CDR3 region was amplified using 30 forward and 13 reverse primers. TCRdb reprocessed the multiplex PCR reads via MiXCR and lists one record per CDR3 protein. The table records some 250,000 distinct CDR3 sequences, 40% to 50% of them present only once.

J is TRBJ1-2 and V is TRBV19; 7 bases align to TRBD1. Sequencing was performed on peripheral blood mononuclear cells (PBMCs). The sequence was collected from a man between 18 and 35 years old with type 2 diabetes. The CDR3 spells CASSGTGVFGYTF. The CDR3 nucleotides read TGTGCCAGTTCGGGAACAGGGGTATTCGGCTACACCTTC.